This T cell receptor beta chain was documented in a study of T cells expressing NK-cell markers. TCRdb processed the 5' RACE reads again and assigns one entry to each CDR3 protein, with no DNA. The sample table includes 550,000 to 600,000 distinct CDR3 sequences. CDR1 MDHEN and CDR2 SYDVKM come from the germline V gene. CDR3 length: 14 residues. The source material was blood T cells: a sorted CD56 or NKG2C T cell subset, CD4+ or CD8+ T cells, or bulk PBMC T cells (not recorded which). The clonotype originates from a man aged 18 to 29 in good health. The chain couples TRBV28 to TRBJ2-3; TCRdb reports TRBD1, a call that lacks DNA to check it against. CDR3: CASTRQGSTDTQYF.